The source of this T cell receptor beta chain is a study of low-dose radiotherapy and immunotherapy resistance in tumors. Study information: The drug cyclophosphamide was given into a vein at 200 mg/m2 every two weeks, one day before radiation and immunotherapy.

Noted time point: before trial treatment. As their treatment, donors received nivolumab, ipilimumab, aspirin, low-dose cyclophosphamide and low-dose radiotherapy. Alpha and beta chains were covered, as first-strand cDNA relied on TRAV- and TRBV-specific primers. With a V-primer adapter and a constant-region primer, TCRs were amplified for approximately 19 PCR cycles. mRNA, once isolated, was amplified by in vitro transcription. TCRdb ran MiXCR on the reads and lists one entry per CDR3 protein. There are tens of thousands of distinct CDR3 sequences in the sample; 26% occur only once, and under 7% lies in the top ten. This clonotype was detected many times. V was cut by 1 base and J by 5 bases, with 9 bases left in between. This CDR3 comprises 14 residues. Germline V CDR1 and CDR2: DFQATT, SNEGSKA (reference sequence).

This chain links TRBV20-1 with TRBJ1-6, with no clear D. The starting material was PBMCs, obtained before treatment. This receptor was taken from a male donor with rectosigmoid adenocarcinoma. CDR3 nucleotide sequence: TGCAGTGCTAGAGTTAACAGTGATAATTCACCCCTCCACTTT. Amino acids: CSARVNSDNSPLHF.